In its sample, the clone carrying this T cell receptor (beta chain) was seen once. Its target is unknown. The hyperthyroidism was newly diagnosed and had lasted under 2 months; the patients were aged 18 to 65. The sample originates from a study of T cells in Graves' hyperthyroidism and ophthalmopathy. CDR1 MNHNS and CDR2 SASEGT come from the germline V gene. This CDR3 comprises 19 residues. Trimming at V came to 7 bases and at J to 0 bases, leaving 17 bases not matched to a gene. Study observations and caveats: Ophthalmopathy stood apart from stable hyperthyroidism in a 13 V-J model.

Template material for amplifying TCR beta CDR3 regions consisted of RNA transcripts. The HTBI set primed first-round TCR CDR3 RT-PCR. TCRdb fed the multiplex PCR reads into MiXCR, producing one record per CDR3 protein. The repertoire holds more than 450,000 distinct CDR3 sequences, with 12% to 15% as singletons. This receptor was obtained from a woman aged 40 to 50 with Graves' hyperthyroidism. Sequencing was carried out using blood. The rearrangement uses TRBV6-1 and TRBJ1-4; 7 bases line up with TRBD1. The CDR3 DNA follows: TGTGCCAGCACCCGATCAACCACTCGGCAGGGGGCAACTAATGAAAAACTGTTTTTT. Residues: CASTRSTTRQGATNEKLFF.